Presented here are 3 T cell receptor beta chains from one specimen sequenced in a study of T cell responses to AZD1222 COVID-19 vaccine. Measured with immunoSEQ multiplex PCR; TCRdb has only the in-frame clones, and not every one. Of more than 150,000 clones in the sample, 90% to 95% are singletons; the top ten hold approximately 1.2%. The specimen comprised peripheral blood, sampled 28 days after the second AZD1222 dose. All receptors come from an adult who received the AZD1222 COVID-19 vaccine.

This clone has only one observation. The chain carries TRBV4-1 and TRBJ1-3; D gene uncertain. The CDR3 runs 16 residues. Trimming pared 5 bases from V and 0 bases from J, leaving 14 bases between. The V gene's germline CDR1 is MGHRA and CDR2 YSYEKL. Here the CDR3 reads CASSSPGSSSGNTIYF. CDR3 sequence (DNA): TGCGCCAGCAGCTCCCCGGGGTCGAGCTCTGGAAACACCATATATTTT.

This rearrangement joins TRBV18 to TRBJ2-5, with a tentative D call TRBD1 (5 bases). This CDR3 contains 12 residues. Trimming took 6 bases from V and 2 from J, leaving 7 bases between them. Per germline, CDR1 KGHSH and CDR2 LQKENI. DNA of the CDR3: TGTGCCAGCTCCCGACAGCAAGAGACCCAGTACTTC. Translation: CASSRQQETQYF.

The chain combines TRBV25-1 with TRBJ1-2; 10 bases agree with TRBD1. The germline V gene has CDR1 MGHDK and CDR2 SYGVNS. V trimming: 8 bases; J trimming: 2 bases; junction bases outside the gene matches: 5. The CDR3 is made up of 14 amino acids. The CDR3 here is CASQRQGANYGYTF. The CDR3 bases are TGTGCCAGCCAAAGACAGGGGGCGAACTATGGCTACACCTTC.